Sequencing of this TCR beta chain was carried out in a study of blood T cells in healthy people across ages. Findings of the study overall: Age showed a roughly linear inverse relationship with TCR beta diversity per million T cells.

With a J-beta primer mix and a sample-barcoded 5' primer, a second PCR ran roughly 7 to 11 cycles. Tagging of each cDNA molecule was performed by a template-switch adaptor with 12 random nucleotides. TCRdb re-called the 5' RACE reads through MiXCR, storing one row per CDR3 protein. The top ten hold about 3.6% of the sample, which has hundreds of thousands of distinct CDR3 sequences, more than 20% seen once. A word on this clonotype: Antigen: not known.

The sequencing sample was made of blood. This TCR was sampled from a man aged 70-80 years in good health.

The CDR3 bases are TGTGCCAGCAGCTCGCGTTCGGACAGATGGAACTACGAGCAGTACTTC. As protein: CASSSRSDRWNYEQYF. The chain has TRBV7-2 and TRBJ2-7, with D possibly being TRBD1 (6 bases). The CDR3 covers 16 residues. Trimming took off 4 bases at V and 3 bases at J, with 19 bases between the two ends. Germline V gene data show CDR1 as SGHTA and CDR2 as FQGNSA.